This T cell receptor (beta chain) was profiled in a study of CD4 T cells in relation to SARS-CoV-2 and coronaviruses. In the case of this clone: Its target is not known.

The CDR3 is made up of 13 amino acids. The germline V and J ends were trimmed by 8 bases and 0 bases, with 9 bases remaining between them. Germline values: CDR1 MNHEY, CDR2 SVGAGI. CD4+ T cells from unexposed donors were obtained before the COVID-19 pandemic (2011-2018). The cells were cultured for under twelve days before CD4+ T cells were isolated. The data were produced by immunoSEQ multiplex PCR, yet TCRdb's version contains in-frame clones alone and is incomplete. The sample holds under 20,000 clones; roughly 77% are singletons and the top ten take less than 20%. What was sequenced was CD4+ T cells from PBMCs, cultured in vitro. This receptor was identified in a human donor in good health. The chain recombines TRBV6-5 with TRBJ2-3, with D hard to call. For the CDR3, the DNA is TGTGCCAGCTGGGCGGCAAGCACAGATACGCAGTATTTT. Protein sequence: CASWAASTDTQYF.